This T cell receptor (beta chain) is drawn from a study of Graves' ophthalmopathy and Graves' hyperthyroidism. Study outcomes and limitations: The authors also found most expanded thyroid clonotypes above 0.001 frequency in blood. Ophthalmopathy progression predictions by the model showed 72.22% specificity and roughly 70% sensitivity.

This CDR3 spans 14 amino acids. V was clipped by 5 bases and J by 5 bases; unmatched bases: 11. Germline loops: CDR1 DFQATT, CDR2 SNEGSKA (reference sequence). Amplification from RNA transcripts yielded the TCR beta CDR3 regions. HTBI primers were employed in first-round RT-PCR, then a second-round multiplex PCR followed. A single record per CDR3 protein comes from TCRdb applying MiXCR to the multiplex PCR reads. The table has a few hundred thousand distinct CDR3 sequences, 35% to 45% seen once. Patients newly diagnosed with hyperthyroidism, under 2 months' duration, were aged 18 to 65, the study reports. This clonotype showed up many times. Its target is unknown.

Material: peripheral blood or thyroid tissue (not recorded which). The receptor was derived from an adult man with Graves' hyperthyroidism. This rearrangement joins TRBV20-1 to TRBJ1-1; 7 bases fit TRBD1. This CDR3 is CSALDRVGGTEAFF. The DNA of the CDR3 is TGCAGTGCTTTAGACAGGGTGGGGGGGACTGAAGCTTTCTTT.